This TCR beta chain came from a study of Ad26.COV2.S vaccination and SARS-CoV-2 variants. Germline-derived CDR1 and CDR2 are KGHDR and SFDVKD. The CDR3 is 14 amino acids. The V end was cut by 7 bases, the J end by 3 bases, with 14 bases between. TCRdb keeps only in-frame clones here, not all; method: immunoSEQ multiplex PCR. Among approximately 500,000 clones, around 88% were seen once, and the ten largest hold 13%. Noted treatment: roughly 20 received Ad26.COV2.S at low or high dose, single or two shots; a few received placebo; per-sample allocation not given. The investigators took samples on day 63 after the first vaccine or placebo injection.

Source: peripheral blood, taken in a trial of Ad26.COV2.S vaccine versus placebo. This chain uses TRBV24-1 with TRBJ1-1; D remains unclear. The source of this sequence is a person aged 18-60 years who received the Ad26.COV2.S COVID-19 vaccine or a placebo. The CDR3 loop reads CATRPSGDYTEAFF. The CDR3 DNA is TGTGCCACCAGACCTTCGGGAGACTACACTGAAGCTTTCTTT.